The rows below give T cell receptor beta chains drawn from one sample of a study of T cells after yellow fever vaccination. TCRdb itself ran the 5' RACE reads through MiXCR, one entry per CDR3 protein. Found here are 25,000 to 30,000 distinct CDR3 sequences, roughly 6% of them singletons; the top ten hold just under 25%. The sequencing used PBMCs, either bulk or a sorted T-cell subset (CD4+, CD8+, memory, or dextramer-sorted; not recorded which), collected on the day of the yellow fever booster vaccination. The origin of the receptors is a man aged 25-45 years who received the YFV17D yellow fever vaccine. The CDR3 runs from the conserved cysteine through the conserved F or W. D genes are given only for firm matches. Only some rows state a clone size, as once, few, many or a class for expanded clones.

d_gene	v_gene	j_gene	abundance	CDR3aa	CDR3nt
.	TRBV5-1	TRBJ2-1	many	CASSLTQGYSIEQFF	TGCGCCAGCAGCCTTACTCAGGGTTACTCGATTGAGCAGTTCTTC
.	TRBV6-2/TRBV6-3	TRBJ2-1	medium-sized	CASSLNTHEQFF	TGTGCCAGCAGCCTGAACACCCATGAGCAGTTCTTC
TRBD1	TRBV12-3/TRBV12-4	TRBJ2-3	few	CAIRSRGQGAASTDTQYF	TGTGCCATCAGAAGTAGGGGACAGGGGGCAGCTAGCACAGATACGCAGTATTTT
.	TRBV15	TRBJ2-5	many	CATSRALSVETQYF	TGTGCCACCAGCAGAGCCTTGTCGGTTGAGACCCAGTACTTC
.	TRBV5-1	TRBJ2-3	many	CASSLGRISTDTQYF	TGCGCCAGCAGCCTGGGACGGATAAGCACAGATACGCAGTATTTT
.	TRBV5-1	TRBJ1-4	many	CASSLDGTSNEKLFF	TGCGCCAGCAGCTTGGATGGGACTTCTAATGAAAAACTGTTTTTT
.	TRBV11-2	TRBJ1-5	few	CASSFGGQNNQPQHF	TGTGCCAGCAGCTTCGGAGGACAGAACAATCAGCCCCAGCATTTT
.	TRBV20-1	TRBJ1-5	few	CSAAVNSNQPQHF	TGCAGTGCTGCCGTTAATAGCAATCAGCCCCAGCATTTT
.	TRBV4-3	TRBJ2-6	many	CASSPEGAGPSGANVLTF	TGCGCCAGCAGCCCTGAGGGAGCGGGCCCCTCTGGGGCCAACGTCCTGACTTTC
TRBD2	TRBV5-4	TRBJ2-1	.	CASSEGLAGKSNEQFF	TGTGCCAGCAGCGAAGGACTAGCGGGAAAGTCCAATGAGCAGTTCTTC
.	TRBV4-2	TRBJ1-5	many	CASSQEMTGLQPQHF	TGTGCCAGCAGCCAAGAGATGACGGGGCTTCAGCCCCAGCATTTT
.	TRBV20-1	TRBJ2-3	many	CSARVPSTDTQYF	TGCAGTGCTAGAGTCCCTAGCACAGATACGCAGTATTTT
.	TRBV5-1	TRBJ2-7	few	CASSLLSGSYEQYF	TGCGCCAGCAGCTTGCTTAGTGGGTCCTACGAGCAGTACTTC
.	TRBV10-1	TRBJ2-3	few	CATSPLGRGITDTQYF	TGCGCCACTTCACCCCTAGGACGGGGAATCACAGATACGCAGTATTTT
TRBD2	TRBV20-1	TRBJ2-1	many	CSAPRLAPHNEQFF	TGCAGTGCTCCGAGACTAGCTCCACACAATGAGCAGTTCTTC
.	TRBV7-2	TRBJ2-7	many	CASSSLPSFQQYF	TGTGCCAGCAGCTCCCTACCTAGCTTTCAGCAGTACTTC
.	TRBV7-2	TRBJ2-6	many	CASSPQSDRGRANVLTF	TGTGCCAGCAGCCCCCAATCCGACAGAGGAAGGGCCAACGTCCTGACTTTC
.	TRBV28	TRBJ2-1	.	CASQPTMTYNEQFF	TGTGCCAGCCAACCCACGATGACGTACAATGAGCAGTTCTTC
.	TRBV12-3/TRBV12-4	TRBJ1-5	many	CASSLAQNQPQHF	TGTGCCAGCAGTTTAGCACAGAATCAGCCCCAGCATTTT
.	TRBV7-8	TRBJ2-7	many	CASSFRQNYEQYF	TGTGCCAGCAGCTTCCGGCAGAACTACGAGCAGTACTTC
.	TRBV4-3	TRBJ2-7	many	CASSQGSPPSFEQYF	TGCGCCAGCAGCCAAGGATCCCCCCCATCTTTCGAGCAGTACTTC
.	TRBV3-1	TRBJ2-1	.	CACSQSENPYNEQFF	TGTGCCTGCTCCCAGTCAGAGAACCCCTACAATGAGCAGTTCTTC
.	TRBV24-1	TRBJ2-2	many	CATHPEHVSLITGELFF	TGTGCCACCCACCCTGAACACGTTTCCCTCATCACCGGGGAGCTGTTTTTT
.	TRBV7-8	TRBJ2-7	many	CASSLGASEQYF	TGTGCCAGCAGCTTAGGGGCGTCAGAGCAGTACTTC
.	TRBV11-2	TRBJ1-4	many	CASSLVMQAGNEKLFF	TGTGCCAGCAGCTTAGTTATGCAGGCCGGGAATGAAAAACTGTTTTTT
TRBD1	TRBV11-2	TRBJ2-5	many	CASSFPGQKETQYF	TGTGCCAGCAGCTTCCCGGGACAGAAAGAGACCCAGTACTTC
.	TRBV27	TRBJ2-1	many	CASSYGTGFNEQFF	TGTGCCAGCAGTTACGGAACAGGATTCAATGAGCAGTTCTTC